This T cell receptor (beta chain) comes out of a study of blood T cell repertoires in COVID-19. Overall study context: Sources were T cells, B-cell-depleted T cells, or PBMCs; the material itself was cDNA or gDNA.

In the original processing: Scientists estimated how many nucleated cells there were by amplifying reference gene primers. Repertoires were generated with immunoSEQ multiplex PCR, while TCRdb's copy carries only in-frame clones and drops some. V and J calls and clone size come straight from that table; D and trimming were deduced from the DNA. The sample yields some 300,000 clones, about 87% seen once. Trimming left V 6 bases short and J 0 bases short, with 8 bases between. Germline V gene sequence: CDR1 SNHLY, CDR2 FYNNEI. The CDR3 runs 14 residues. The receptor's source is a woman aged 45-65 years with COVID-19, enrolled during active disease. Sequencing used peripheral blood. The chain links TRBV2 to TRBJ1-4, with D perhaps TRBD1 (6 bases). The CDR3 coding sequence is TGTGCCAGCAGCGCAGGGGCAACTAATGAAAAACTGTTTTTT. This translates into CASSAGATNEKLFF.